Listed below are T cell receptor beta chains from one sample, sequenced in a study of T cell repertoires in cytomegalovirus infection. A single record per CDR3 protein comes from TCRdb applying MiXCR to the reads. The sample consists of approximately 200,000 distinct CDR3 sequences, under 30% of them appearing once. Specimen: PBMCs. These receptors were obtained from a human donor in good health (CMV status not recorded). Some clones in this sample may be carry-over from other donors' samples. Both conserved end residues are part of each CDR3. D genes are given only for firm matches. Clone size is shown for a subset of rows, as once, few, many or a class of expanded clone.

TRBV28	-	-	TRBJ1-1	TGTGCCAGCAGCCCCCTCATAACAGGGAGGAACACTGAAGCTTTCTTT	CASSPLITGRNTEAFF
TRBV7-3	-	once	TRBJ2-1	TGTGCCAGCAGCCCGCCGGGCAGGGTCAATGAGCAGTTCTTC	CASSPPGRVNEQFF
TRBV2	TRBD1	-	TRBJ1-4	TGTGCCAGCACTAATGACAGGGGTATCAATGAAAAACTGTTTTTT	CASTNDRGINEKLFF
TRBV25-1	-	once	TRBJ1-1	TGTGCCAGCAGTCCTCGGGCCAACATGAACACTGAAGCTTTCTTT	CASSPRANMNTEAFF
TRBV7-8	TRBD2	many	TRBJ2-7	TGTGCCAGCAGCCCCCAACGGGCTAGCGGGGACGAGCAGTACTTC	CASSPQRASGDEQYF
TRBV11-2	-	-	TRBJ2-1	TGTGCCAGCAGCTCCACAGGGAATCCCTACAATGTGCAGTTCTTC	CASSSTGNPYNVQFF
TRBV19	-	-	TRBJ2-3	TGTGCCAGTACCCAGGGGGGTCTGCGCATGAATACGCAGTATTTT	CASTQGGLRMNTQYF
TRBV29-1	-	few	TRBJ2-1	TGCAGCGTTGAAGATTCTCCGGGCCTTGAGCAGTTCTTC	CSVEDSPGLEQFF
TRBV19	-	-	TRBJ1-1	TGTGCCAGTAGTATGGGGGGGATAGAATCGGCTGAAGCTTTCTTT	CASSMGGIESAEAFF
TRBV10-3	TRBD2	-	TRBJ2-5	TGTGCCATCAGCCTAACTAGCGGGGAGACCCAGTACTTC	CAISLTSGETQYF
TRBV7-9	-	few	TRBJ2-3	TGTGCCAGCAGCTGGAGCAACCTAGGCACAGATACGCAGTATTTT	CASSWSNLGTDTQYF
TRBV7-2	-	many	TRBJ2-3	TGTGCCAGCAGCTTGATCAGGGGTACGCAGTATTTT	CASSLIRGTQYF
TRBV7-2	-	few	TRBJ2-7	TGTGCCAGCAGCGCCACACCCCCGTTAGCCAACGAGCAGTACTTC	CASSATPPLANEQYF
TRBV5-4	-	-	TRBJ1-5	TGTGCCAGCAGCCCTGGCCCAGGGGAACAGCCCCAGCATTTT	CASSPGPGEQPQHF
TRBV7-2	TRBD1	many	TRBJ1-1	TGTGCCAGCAGCTTAGCGTCGGACAGGCTCACTGAAGCTTTCTTT	CASSLASDRLTEAFF
TRBV28	TRBD2	-	TRBJ2-7	TGTACCAGCACCCCTCCGGGACTAGCCTCAAACGAGCAGTACTTC	CTSTPPGLASNEQYF
TRBV29-1	-	-	TRBJ1-2	TGCAGCGTCCGACCACCGGGGGTGGGCTACACCTTC	CSVRPPGVGYTF
TRBV6-2/TRBV6-3	-	few	TRBJ1-5	TGTGCCAGCAGTTACTCGGGAGGAGGAGAGCAGCCCCAGCATTTT	CASSYSGGGEQPQHF
TRBV2	-	few	TRBJ1-1	TGTGCCAGCAGTTTTGAGTCGAACACTGAAGCTTTCTTT	CASSFESNTEAFF
TRBV4-2	-	once	TRBJ1-3	TGTGCCAGCAGCCAAGACCCTGGGACGGAGGCGTGGGGAAACACCATATATTTT	CASSQDPGTEAWGNTIYF
TRBV7-6	-	-	TRBJ2-1	TGTGCCAGCACGGCCACAGGGTCCTACAATGAGCAGTTCTTC	CASTATGSYNEQFF
TRBV20-1	-	-	TRBJ2-7	TGCAGTGCTACTAACAGGGACCGGATCGAGCAGTACTTC	CSATNRDRIEQYF
TRBV6-5	TRBD1	few	TRBJ1-3	TGTGCCAGCAGTTCGCGGACAGGGAGCAGAAACACCATATATTTT	CASSSRTGSRNTIYF
TRBV29-1	-	few	TRBJ2-1	TGCAGCGTTGAAGGGGCAGACAGGCGCACCTACAATGAGCAGTTCTTC	CSVEGADRRTYNEQFF
TRBV7-2	TRBD1	many	TRBJ2-7	TGTGCCAGCAGCTTAACCACAGGGGGCAGTTACGAGCAGTACTTC	CASSLTTGGSYEQYF
TRBV7-2	-	many	TRBJ2-7	TGTGCCAGCAGCTTAGATAGGGGGTTCTACGAGCAGTACTTC	CASSLDRGFYEQYF
TRBV7-3	TRBD1	-	TRBJ2-3	TGTGCCAGCAGCTCGGGACAGCTCACAGATACGCAGTATTTT	CASSSGQLTDTQYF
TRBV20-1	-	-	TRBJ2-7	TGCAGTGCTCTCGCGGGGAGCTCCTACGAGCAGTACTTC	CSALAGSSYEQYF
TRBV6-6	-	-	TRBJ1-2	TGTGCCAGCAGTTACGGGCAGGGGTACACCTTC	CASSYGQGYTF
TRBV7-2	-	-	TRBJ2-2	TGTGCCAGCTGTGAAGAGGCGAACACCGGGGAGCTGTTTTTT	CASCEEANTGELFF
TRBV6-2/TRBV6-3	-	few	TRBJ1-1	TGTGCCAGCAGTTGGGAGGAGGACACTGAAGCTTTCTTT	CASSWEEDTEAFF
TRBV7-8	TRBD1	few	TRBJ2-3	TGTGCCAGCAGCTTAGGGGACAGTTTTTCGCATACGCAGTATTTT	CASSLGDSFSHTQYF
TRBV19	-	-	TRBJ1-2	TGTGCCAGTACCCTCTCGACAGAGACTTATGGCTACACCTTC	CASTLSTETYGYTF
TRBV20-1	-	-	TRBJ2-6	TGCAGTGCCCTACACCGCTCTGGGGCCAACGTCCTGACTTTC	CSALHRSGANVLTF
TRBV18	-	-	TRBJ2-3	TGTGCCAGCTCACCCCTATCAACTAGCACAGATACGCAGTATTTT	CASSPLSTSTDTQYF
TRBV6-1	-	-	TRBJ1-4	TGTGCCAGCCGGGGTCCCCCGGATAATGAAAAACTGTTTTTT	CASRGPPDNEKLFF
TRBV29-1	-	many	TRBJ1-1	TGCAGCGTTGACCCATTGACTGAAGCTTTCTTT	CSVDPLTEAFF
TRBV6-2/TRBV6-3	-	-	TRBJ1-1	TGTGCCAGCGCAGGGGCAGGGAGGAACACTGAAGCTTTCTTT	CASAGAGRNTEAFF
TRBV18	-	-	TRBJ2-5	TGTGCCAGCTCACCTTCAGGAGGGGAGACCCAGTACTTC	CASSPSGGETQYF
TRBV18	-	few	TRBJ1-5	TGTGCCAGCTCACCAGGAGACGGGAATCAGCCCCAGCATTTT	CASSPGDGNQPQHF
TRBV12-3/TRBV12-4	-	many	TRBJ1-1	TGTGCCAGCAGTTCGCGATCTCGACGGGCTTTCTTT	CASSSRSRRAFF
TRBV12-3/TRBV12-4	-	-	TRBJ1-5	TGTGCCAGCAGTTTACGAAGAGGGGAGGGCAATCAGCCCCAGCATTTT	CASSLRRGEGNQPQHF
TRBV7-2	TRBD1	-	TRBJ1-1	TGTGCCAGCAGCTTAGCGACAGGGGGCTCGAACACTGAAGCTTTCTTT	CASSLATGGSNTEAFF
TRBV19	TRBD1	-	TRBJ1-1	TGTGCCAGTAAGAACAGGGGGTGGCCCGATAACACTGAAGCTTTCTTT	CASKNRGWPDNTEAFF
TRBV7-2	TRBD1	many	TRBJ2-7	TGTGCCAGCAGCTTAGCGGGCAGGGGGAGCTCCTACGAGCAGTACTTC	CASSLAGRGSSYEQYF
TRBV7-2	-	-	TRBJ1-3	TGTGCCAGCAGCTCCCTAGCTGGAAACACCATATATTTT	CASSSLAGNTIYF
TRBV7-2	TRBD1	many	TRBJ2-7	TGTGCCAGCAGCATTTCCGGGACAGGGGACTACGAGCAGTACTTC	CASSISGTGDYEQYF
TRBV29-1	-	-	TRBJ1-2	TGCAGCGTCCTCGGGACCCCTGGGGCTTATGGCTACACCTTC	CSVLGTPGAYGYTF
TRBV15	TRBD2	few	TRBJ2-7	TGTGCCACCAGCAGGGGAGAAGCGGGGACCTACGAGCAGTACTTC	CATSRGEAGTYEQYF
TRBV12-3/TRBV12-4	-	-	TRBJ1-1	TGTGCCAGCAATCCCCTCGCAGGCACTGAAGCTTTCTTT	CASNPLAGTEAFF
TRBV2	TRBD1	-	TRBJ1-2	TGTGCCAGCAGGAGAGGGACAGGGGAATATTCTAACTATGGCTACACCTTC	CASRRGTGEYSNYGYTF